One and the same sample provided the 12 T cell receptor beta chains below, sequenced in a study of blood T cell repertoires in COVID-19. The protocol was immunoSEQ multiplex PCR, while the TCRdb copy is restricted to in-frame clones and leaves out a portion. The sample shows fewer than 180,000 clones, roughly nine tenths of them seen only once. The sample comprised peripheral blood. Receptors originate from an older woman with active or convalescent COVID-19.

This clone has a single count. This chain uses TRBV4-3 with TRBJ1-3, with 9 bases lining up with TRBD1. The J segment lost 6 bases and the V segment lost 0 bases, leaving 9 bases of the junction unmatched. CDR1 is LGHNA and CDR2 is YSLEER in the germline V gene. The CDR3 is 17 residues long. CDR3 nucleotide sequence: TGCGCCAGCAGCCAAGATCCGGACAGGGGCGAAGTAAACACCATATATTTT. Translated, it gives CASSQDPDRGEVNTIYF.

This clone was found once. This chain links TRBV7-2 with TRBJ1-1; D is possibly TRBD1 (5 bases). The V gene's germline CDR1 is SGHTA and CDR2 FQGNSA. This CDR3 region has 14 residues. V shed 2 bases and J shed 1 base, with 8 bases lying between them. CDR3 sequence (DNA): TGTGCCAGCAGCTTAATGGGGGGGAACACTGAAGCTTTCTTT. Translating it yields CASSLMGGNTEAFF.

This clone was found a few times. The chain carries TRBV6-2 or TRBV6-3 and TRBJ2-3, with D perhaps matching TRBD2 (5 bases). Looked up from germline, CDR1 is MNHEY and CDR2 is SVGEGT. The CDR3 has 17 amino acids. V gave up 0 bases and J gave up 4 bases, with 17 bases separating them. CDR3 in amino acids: CASSYSSDPRGPDTQYF. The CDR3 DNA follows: TGTGCCAGCAGTTACTCGTCTGACCCCAGAGGGCCAGATACGCAGTATTTT.

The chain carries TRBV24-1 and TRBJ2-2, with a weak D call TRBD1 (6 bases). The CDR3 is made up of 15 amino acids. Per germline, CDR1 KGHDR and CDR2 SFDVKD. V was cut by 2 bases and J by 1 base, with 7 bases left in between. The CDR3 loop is CATSDSTGNTGELFF. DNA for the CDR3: TGTGCCACCAGTGATTCGACAGGGAACACCGGGGAGCTGTTTTTT.

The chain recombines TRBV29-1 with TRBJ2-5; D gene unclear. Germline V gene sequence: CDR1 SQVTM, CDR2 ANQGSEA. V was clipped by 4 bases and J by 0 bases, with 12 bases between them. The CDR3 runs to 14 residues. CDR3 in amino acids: CSVGGRSYQETQYF. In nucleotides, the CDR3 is TGCAGCGTTGGAGGCAGATCGTACCAAGAGACCCAGTACTTC. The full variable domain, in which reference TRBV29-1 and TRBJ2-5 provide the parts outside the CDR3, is SAVISQKPSRDICQRGTSLTIQCQVDSQVTMMFWYRQQPGQSLTLIATANQGSEATYESGFVIDKFPISRPNLTFSTLTVSNMSPEDSSIYLCSVGGRSYQETQYFGPGTRLLVL.

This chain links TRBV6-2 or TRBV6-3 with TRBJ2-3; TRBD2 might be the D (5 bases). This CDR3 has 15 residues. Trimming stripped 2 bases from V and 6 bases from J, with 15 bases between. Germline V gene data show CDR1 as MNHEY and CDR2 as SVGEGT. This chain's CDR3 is CASSYDSGGVDTQYF. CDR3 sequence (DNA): TGTGCCAGCAGTTACGACTCCGGAGGTGTGGATACGCAGTATTTT.

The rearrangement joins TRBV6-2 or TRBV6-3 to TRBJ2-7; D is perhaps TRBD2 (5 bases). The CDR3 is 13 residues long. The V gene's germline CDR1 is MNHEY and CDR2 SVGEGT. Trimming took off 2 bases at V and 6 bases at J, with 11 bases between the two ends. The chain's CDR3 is CASSYPLATEQYF. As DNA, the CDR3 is TGTGCCAGCAGTTACCCCCTAGCAACCGAGCAGTACTTC.

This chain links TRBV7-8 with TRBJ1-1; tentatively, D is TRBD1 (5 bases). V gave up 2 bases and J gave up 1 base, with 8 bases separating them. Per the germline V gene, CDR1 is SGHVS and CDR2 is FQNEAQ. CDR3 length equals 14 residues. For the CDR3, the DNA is TGTGCCAGCAGCTTAATCCAGGGGAACACTGAAGCTTTCTTT. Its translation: CASSLIQGNTEAFF.

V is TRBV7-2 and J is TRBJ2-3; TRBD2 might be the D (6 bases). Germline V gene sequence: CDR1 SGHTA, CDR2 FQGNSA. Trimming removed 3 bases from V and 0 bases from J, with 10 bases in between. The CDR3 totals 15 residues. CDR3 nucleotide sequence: TGTGCCAGCAGCTTTTCTCGGGGGAGCACAGATACGCAGTATTTT. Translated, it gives CASSFSRGSTDTQYF.

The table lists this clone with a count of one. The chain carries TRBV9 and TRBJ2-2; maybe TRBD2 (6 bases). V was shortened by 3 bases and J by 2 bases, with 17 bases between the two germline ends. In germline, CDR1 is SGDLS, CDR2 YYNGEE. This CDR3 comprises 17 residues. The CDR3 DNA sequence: TGTGCCAGCAGCGAGACCCCGGGACTTATCAACACCGGGGAGCTGTTTTTT. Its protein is CASSETPGLINTGELFF.

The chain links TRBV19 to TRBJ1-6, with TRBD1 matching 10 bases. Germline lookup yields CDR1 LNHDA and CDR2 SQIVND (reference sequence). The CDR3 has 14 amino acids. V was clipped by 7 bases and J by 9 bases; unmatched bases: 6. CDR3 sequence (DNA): TGTGCCAGTACCCCGGGACAGGGGTTTTCACCCCTCCACTTT. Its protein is CASTPGQGFSPLHF.

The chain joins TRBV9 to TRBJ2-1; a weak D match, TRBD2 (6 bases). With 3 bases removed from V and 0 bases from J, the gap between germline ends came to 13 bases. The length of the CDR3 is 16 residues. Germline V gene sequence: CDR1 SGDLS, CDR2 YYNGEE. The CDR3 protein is CASSARAGSSYNEQFF. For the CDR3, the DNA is TGTGCCAGCAGCGCCCGGGCGGGAAGCTCCTACAATGAGCAGTTCTTC. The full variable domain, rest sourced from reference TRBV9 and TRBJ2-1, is DSGVTQTPKHLITATGQRVTLRCSPRSGDLSVYWYQQSLDQGLQFLIQYYNGEERAKGNILERFSAQQFPDLHSELNLSSLELGDSALYFCASSARAGSSYNEQFFGPGTRLTVL.